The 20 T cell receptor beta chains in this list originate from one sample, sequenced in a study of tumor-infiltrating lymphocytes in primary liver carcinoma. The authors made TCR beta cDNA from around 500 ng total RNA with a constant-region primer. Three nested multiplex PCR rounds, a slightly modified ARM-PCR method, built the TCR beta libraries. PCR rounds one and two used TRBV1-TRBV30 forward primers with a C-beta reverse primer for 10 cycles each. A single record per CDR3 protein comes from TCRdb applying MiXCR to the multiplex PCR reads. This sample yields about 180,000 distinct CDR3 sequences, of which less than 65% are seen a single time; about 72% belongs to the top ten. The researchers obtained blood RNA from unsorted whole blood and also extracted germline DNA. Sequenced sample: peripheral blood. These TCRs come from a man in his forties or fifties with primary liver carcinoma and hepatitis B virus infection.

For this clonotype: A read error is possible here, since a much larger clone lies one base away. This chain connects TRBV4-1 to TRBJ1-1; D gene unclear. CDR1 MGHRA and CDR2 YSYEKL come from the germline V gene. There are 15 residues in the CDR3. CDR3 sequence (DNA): TGCGCCAGCAGCCAAGAAGTCACCCAGAACACTGAAACTTTCTTT. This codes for CASSQEVTQNTETFF.

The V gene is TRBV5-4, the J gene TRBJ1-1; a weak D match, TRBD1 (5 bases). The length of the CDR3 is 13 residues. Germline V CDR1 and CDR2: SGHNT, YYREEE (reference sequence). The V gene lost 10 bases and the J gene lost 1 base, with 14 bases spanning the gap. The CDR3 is CAGTWGRNTEAFF. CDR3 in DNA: TGTGCCGGCACCTGGGGGAGGAACACTGAAGCTTTCTTT.

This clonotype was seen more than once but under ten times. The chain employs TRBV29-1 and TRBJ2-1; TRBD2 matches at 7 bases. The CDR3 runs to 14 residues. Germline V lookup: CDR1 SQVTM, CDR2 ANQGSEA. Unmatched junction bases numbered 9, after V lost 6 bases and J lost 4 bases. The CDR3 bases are TGCAGCGTCCCGGGGAGGGTGGCGTACAATGAGCAGTTCTTC. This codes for CSVPGRVAYNEQFF.

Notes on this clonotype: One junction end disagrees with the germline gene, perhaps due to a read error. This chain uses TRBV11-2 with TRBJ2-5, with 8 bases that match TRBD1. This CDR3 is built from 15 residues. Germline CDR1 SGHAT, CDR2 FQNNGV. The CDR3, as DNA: TGTGTCAGCAGCACCCCAGAGACAGGGGAAGAGACCCAGTACTTT. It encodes CVSSTPETGEETQYF. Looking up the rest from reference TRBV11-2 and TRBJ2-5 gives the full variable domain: EAGVAQSPRYKIIEKRQSVAFWCNPISGHATLYWYQQILGQGPKLLIQFQNNGVVDDSQLPKDRFSAERLKGVDSTLKIQPAKLEDSAVYLCVSSTPETGEETQYFGPGTRLLVL.

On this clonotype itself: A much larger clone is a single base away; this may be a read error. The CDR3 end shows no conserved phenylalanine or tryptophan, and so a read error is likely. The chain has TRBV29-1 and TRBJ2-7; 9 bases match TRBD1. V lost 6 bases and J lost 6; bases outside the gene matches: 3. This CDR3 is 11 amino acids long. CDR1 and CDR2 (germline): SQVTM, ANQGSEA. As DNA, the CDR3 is TGCAGCGTGGGGACAGGGCGCGAGCAGTACTTA. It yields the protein CSVGTGREQYL.

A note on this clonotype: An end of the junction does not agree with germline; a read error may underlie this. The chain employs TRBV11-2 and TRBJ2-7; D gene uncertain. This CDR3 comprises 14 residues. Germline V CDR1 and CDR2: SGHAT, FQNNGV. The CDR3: CSSSLTDEACEQYF. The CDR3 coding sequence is TGTTCCAGCAGCTTAACCGATGAAGCCTGCGAGCAGTACTTC. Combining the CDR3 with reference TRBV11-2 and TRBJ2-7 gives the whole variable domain EAGVAQSPRYKIIEKRQSVAFWCNPISGHATLYWYQQILGQGPKLLIQFQNNGVVDDSQLPKDRFSAERLKGVDSTLKIQPAKLEDSAVYLCSSSLTDEACEQYFGPGTRLTVT.

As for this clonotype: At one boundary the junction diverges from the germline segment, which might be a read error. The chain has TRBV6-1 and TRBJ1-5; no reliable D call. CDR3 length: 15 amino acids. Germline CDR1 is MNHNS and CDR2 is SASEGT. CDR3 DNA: TGTGCCAGCCACGCGCCCGCCCAGAGCAATAAGCCCCAGCATTTT. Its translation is CASHAPAQSNKPQHF.

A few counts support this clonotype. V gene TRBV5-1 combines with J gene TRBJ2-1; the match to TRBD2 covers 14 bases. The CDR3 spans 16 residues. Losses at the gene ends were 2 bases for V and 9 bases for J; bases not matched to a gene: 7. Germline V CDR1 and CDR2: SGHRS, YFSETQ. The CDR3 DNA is TGCGCCAGCAGCTTCAAGACTAGCGGGGGGGGTAGTGAGCAGTTCTTC. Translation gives CASSFKTSGGGSEQFF.

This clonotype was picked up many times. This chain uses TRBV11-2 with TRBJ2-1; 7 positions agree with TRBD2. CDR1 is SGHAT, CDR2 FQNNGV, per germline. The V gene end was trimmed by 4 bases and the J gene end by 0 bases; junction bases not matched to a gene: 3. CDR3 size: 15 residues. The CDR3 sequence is CASSYLADSYNEQFF. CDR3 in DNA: TGTGCCAGCAGCTACCTAGCGGACTCCTACAATGAGCAGTTCTTC.

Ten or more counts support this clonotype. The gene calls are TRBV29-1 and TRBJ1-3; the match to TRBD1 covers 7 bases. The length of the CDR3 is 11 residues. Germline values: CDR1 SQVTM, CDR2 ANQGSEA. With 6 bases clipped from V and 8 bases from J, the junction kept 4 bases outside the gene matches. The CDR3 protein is CSVGQQDTIYF. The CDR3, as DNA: TGCAGCGTGGGACAGCAGGACACCATATATTTT.

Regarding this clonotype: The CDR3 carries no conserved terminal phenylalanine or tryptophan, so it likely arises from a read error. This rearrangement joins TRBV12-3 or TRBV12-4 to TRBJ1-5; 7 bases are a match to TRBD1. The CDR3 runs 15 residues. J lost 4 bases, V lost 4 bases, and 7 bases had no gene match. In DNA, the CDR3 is TGTGCCAGCAGTTCCTTGACAGGGCCGAATCAGCCCCAGCATATT. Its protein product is CASSSLTGPNQPQHI.

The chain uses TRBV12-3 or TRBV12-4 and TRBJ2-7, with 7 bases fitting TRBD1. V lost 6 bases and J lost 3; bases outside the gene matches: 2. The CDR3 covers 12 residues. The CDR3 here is CASSTGVYEQYF. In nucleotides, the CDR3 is TGTGCCAGCAGCACAGGGGTCTACGAGCAGTACTTC.

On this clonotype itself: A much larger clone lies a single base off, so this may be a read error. In nucleotides, the CDR3 is TGTGCCAGCAGTCCAGAGGGGCCTCACTCTGGGGCCAACATCCTGACTTTC. Translation gives CASSPEGPHSGANILTF. This chain uses TRBV4-2 with TRBJ2-6, with D perhaps TRBD1 or TRBD2 (5 bases each). The CDR3 contains 17 residues. CDR1 is LGHNA and CDR2 is YNFKEQ in the germline V gene.

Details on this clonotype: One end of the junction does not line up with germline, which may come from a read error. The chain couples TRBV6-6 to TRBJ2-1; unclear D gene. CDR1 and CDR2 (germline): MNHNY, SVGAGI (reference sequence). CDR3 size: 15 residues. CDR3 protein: CASSYSAEVNNERFF. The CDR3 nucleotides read TGTGCCAGCAGTTACTCGGCAGAAGTAAACAATGAGCGGTTCTTC.

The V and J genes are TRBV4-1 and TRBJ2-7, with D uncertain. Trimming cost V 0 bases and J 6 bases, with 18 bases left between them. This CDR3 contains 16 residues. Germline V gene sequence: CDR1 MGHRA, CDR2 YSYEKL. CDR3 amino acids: CASSQETGPRAGEQYF. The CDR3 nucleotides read TGCGCCAGCAGCCAAGAAACCGGGCCTCGAGCCGGCGAGCAGTACTTC.

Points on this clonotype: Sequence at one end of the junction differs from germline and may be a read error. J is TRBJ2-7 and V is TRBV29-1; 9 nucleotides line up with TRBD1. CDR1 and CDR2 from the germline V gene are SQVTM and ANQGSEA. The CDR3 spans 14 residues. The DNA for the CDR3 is TGCAGCGTGGGGGGGACAGGGTTCTCCCACGAGCAGTACTTC. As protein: CSVGGTGFSHEQYF.

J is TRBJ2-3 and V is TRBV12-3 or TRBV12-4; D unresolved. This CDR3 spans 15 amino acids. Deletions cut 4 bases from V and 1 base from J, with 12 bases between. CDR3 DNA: TGTGCCAGCAGTTCGGTGGCGACCGGCACAGATACGCAGTATTTT. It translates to CASSSVATGTDTQYF.

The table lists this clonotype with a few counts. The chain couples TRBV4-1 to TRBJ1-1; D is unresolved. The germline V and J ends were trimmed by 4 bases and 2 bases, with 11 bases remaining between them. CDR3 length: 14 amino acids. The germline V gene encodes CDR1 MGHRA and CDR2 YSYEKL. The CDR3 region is CASSPTTGNTEAFF. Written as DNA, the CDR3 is TGCGCCAGCAGCCCCACGACGGGAAACACTGAAGCTTTCTTT.

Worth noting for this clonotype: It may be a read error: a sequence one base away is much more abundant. This chain's CDR3 is CASSQEPGTGDLFF. The CDR3 nucleotides read TGCGCCAGCAGCCAAGAACCCGGCACCGGGGACCTGTTTTTT. The rearrangement uses TRBV4-1 and TRBJ2-2, with D perhaps being TRBD1 or TRBD2 (5 bases each). CDR3 size: 14 residues. Germline CDR1 reads MGHRA; CDR2 reads YSYEKL.

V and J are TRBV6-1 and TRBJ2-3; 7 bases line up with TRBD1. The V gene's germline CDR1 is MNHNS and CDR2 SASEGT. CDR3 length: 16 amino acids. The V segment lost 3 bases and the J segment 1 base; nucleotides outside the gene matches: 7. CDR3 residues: CASSDFDRARTDTQYF. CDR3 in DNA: TGTGCCAGCAGTGATTTTGACAGGGCGCGCACAGATACGCAGTATTTT.